Listed below are T cell receptor beta chains from one sample, sequenced in a study of beta chain features in type 1 diabetes. Sequenced by immunoSEQ multiplex PCR; TCRdb stores in-frame clones only, minus some. The profile shows 200,000 to 250,000 clones, approximately 10% of them singletons. The sequenced sample consisted of central memory CD4+ T cells from blood. The receptors here all came from a man between 18 and 35 years old in good health. Each CDR3 is given with its conserved first and last residue. Fields, in order: CDR3 protein, CDR3 DNA, J gene, D gene, clone size, V gene. A D gene is named only where the DNA matches it firmly. Where a row states a size, it is once, few, many or the class of an expanded clone; other rows omit it.

CASSSGPGNTIYF TGTGCCAGCAGCTCGGGACCCGGAAACACCATATATTTT TRBJ1-3 NA few TRBV7-2
CASSSWTVVNTEAFF TGTGCCAGCAGCTCGTGGACAGTAGTGAACACTGAAGCTTTCTTT TRBJ1-1 NA NA TRBV7-9
CASSVVEVGQNYGYTF TGTGCCAGCAGCGTAGTTGAAGTAGGGCAGAACTATGGCTACACCTTC TRBJ1-2 NA NA TRBV9
CASRQRGESTDTQYF TGTGCCAGCAGACAACGGGGGGAGAGCACAGATACGCAGTATTTT TRBJ2-3 TRBD2 NA TRBV4-2
CASSLDEQYF TGTGCCAGCAGCTTGGACGAGCAGTACTTC TRBJ2-7 NA NA TRBV7-2
CATERSGRGGELFF TGTGCTACCGAACGCAGCGGGAGAGGCGGGGAGCTGTTTTTT TRBJ2-2 TRBD2 NA TRBV5-4
CASSIIGRIYEQYF TGTGCCAGTAGTATAATCGGGAGGATCTACGAGCAGTACTTC TRBJ2-7 TRBD2 few TRBV19
CASSRNQGRQYF TGCGCCAGCAGCAGAAATCAGGGAAGGCAGTACTTC TRBJ2-7 NA NA TRBV23-1
CASSPPDRGRTDTQYF TGTGCCAGCTCACCACCTGATCGGGGCCGCACAGATACGCAGTATTTT TRBJ2-3 NA few TRBV18
CASSQVRRDGANVLTF TGCGCCAGCAGCCAAGTGCGCAGGGATGGGGCCAACGTCCTGACTTTC TRBJ2-6 NA few TRBV4-1
CASTRWIGELFF TGTGCCAGCACCCGGTGGATCGGGGAGCTGTTTTTT TRBJ2-2 NA NA TRBV7-9
CASSMENTQYF TGTGCCAGTAGCATGGAGAATACGCAGTATTTT TRBJ2-3 NA NA TRBV19
CASSESGRQPQHF TGTGCCAGCAGTGAATCAGGGCGTCAGCCCCAGCATTTT TRBJ1-5 NA NA TRBV25-1
CASSPPFRKGNEQFF TGTGCCAGCAGCCCCCCTTTTCGGAAGGGCAATGAGCAGTTCTTC TRBJ2-1 NA few TRBV7-2
CASSPQLITGELFF TGTGCCAGCTCACCACAACTGATCACCGGGGAGCTGTTTTTT TRBJ2-2 NA few TRBV18
CASSLVARADTQYF TGTGCCAGCAGCTTGGTCGCGAGAGCAGATACGCAGTATTTT TRBJ2-3 NA many TRBV5-5
CAISETRQGRTEAFF TGTGCCATCAGTGAGACCCGGCAGGGGCGCACTGAAGCTTTCTTT TRBJ1-1 NA few TRBV10-3
CASSLRRQGNEQYF TGTGCCAGCAGCTTAAGGAGACAGGGGAACGAGCAGTACTTC TRBJ2-7 TRBD1 few TRBV11-2
CASSTPQGAGSNQPQHF TGTGCCAGCAGTACCCCTCAGGGGGCAGGTAGCAATCAGCCCCAGCATTTT TRBJ1-5 TRBD1 many TRBV2
CASSPTSGNSYEQYF TGCGCCAGCAGCCCGACTAGCGGGAACTCCTACGAGCAGTACTTC TRBJ2-7 TRBD2 NA TRBV5-1
CASSLGALTGYEQYF TGTGCCAGCAGCTTAGGGGCTCTCACTGGCTACGAGCAGTACTTC TRBJ2-7 NA NA TRBV7-9
CASSYRQSYNEQFF TGTGCCAGCAGTTACAGACAGTCCTACAATGAGCAGTTCTTC TRBJ2-1 NA NA TRBV27
CASSEVGKQFF TGTGCCAGCAGTGAAGTGGGAAAGCAGTTCTTC TRBJ2-1 NA NA TRBV6-5
CASSFAGGDYGYTF TGTGCCAGCAGCTTCGCAGGGGGCGACTATGGCTACACCTTC TRBJ1-2 TRBD1 NA TRBV7-3
CASSLVQIYNEQFF TGCGCCAGCAGCTTGGTCCAGATATACAATGAGCAGTTCTTC TRBJ2-1 NA NA TRBV5-1
CASSFGTAGLEQYF TGTGCCAGCAGTTTCGGGACAGCAGGTCTCGAGCAGTACTTC TRBJ2-7 TRBD1 NA TRBV2
CASSPAISGANVLTF TGTGCCAGCTCACCAGCCATCTCTGGGGCCAACGTCCTGACTTTC TRBJ2-6 NA few TRBV18
CASSDGTWGGTGELFF TGTGCCAGCAGTGACGGAACGTGGGGTGGCACCGGGGAGCTGTTTTTT TRBJ2-2 NA NA TRBV27
CASSLGPASGRIYEQYF TGTGCCAGCAGCTTAGGGCCCGCTAGCGGGAGAATTTACGAGCAGTACTTC TRBJ2-7 TRBD2 NA TRBV7-2
CASSRGELQETQYF TGCGCCAGCAGCCGGGGGGAACTCCAAGAGACCCAGTACTTC TRBJ2-5 TRBD2 few TRBV5-1
CASSLRLAGDGDTQYF TGTGCCAGCAGCTTACGACTAGCGGGAGACGGAGATACGCAGTATTTT TRBJ2-3 TRBD2 NA TRBV7-8
CASSQGGTLQPQHF TGTGCCAGCAGCCAGGGGGGCACCCTCCAGCCCCAGCATTTT TRBJ1-5 NA NA TRBV14
CAISGGTGSFYGYTF TGTGCCATCAGTGGGGGGACAGGTAGTTTCTATGGCTACACCTTC TRBJ1-2 TRBD1 few TRBV10-3
CASSQGGVGNQPQHF TGTGCCAGCAGTCAAGGAGGAGTGGGCAATCAGCCCCAGCATTTT TRBJ1-5 NA NA TRBV7-2
CATSSGTSVTDTQYF TGTGCCACCAGCAGCGGGACTAGCGTCACAGATACGCAGTATTTT TRBJ2-3 TRBD2 many TRBV15
CSVEGGRGRIVGEQFF TGCAGCGTTGAAGGGGGCAGGGGGCGGATAGTGGGTGAGCAGTTCTTC TRBJ2-1 TRBD1 NA TRBV29-1
CASSLGAGPGQNYGYTF TGTGCCAGCAGCTTGGGCGCGGGGCCAGGGCAAAACTATGGCTACACCTTC TRBJ1-2 NA once TRBV5-6
CASSHRARGADTQYF TGTGCCAGCAGCCACCGGGCGAGGGGAGCAGATACGCAGTATTTT TRBJ2-3 NA few TRBV14
CASMTGTTGELFF TGTGCCAGCATGACAGGGACCACCGGGGAGCTGTTTTTT TRBJ2-2 TRBD1 NA TRBV9
CASSLRQGYYGYTF TGTGCCAGCAGCTTGCGCCAGGGGTACTATGGCTACACCTTC TRBJ1-2 NA few TRBV7-2
CASHRDAQETQYF TGTGCCAGCCACCGGGACGCACAAGAGACCCAGTACTTC TRBJ2-5 NA NA TRBV5-5
CASREDREHGYTF TGTGCCAGCAGGGAGGACAGGGAGCATGGCTACACCTTC TRBJ1-2 TRBD1 many TRBV2
CSAAGGWGMNTEAFF TGCAGCGCTGCCGGGGGATGGGGAATGAACACTGAAGCTTTCTTT TRBJ1-1 NA NA TRBV29-1
CASSPIAGDTDTQYF TGCGCCAGCAGCCCTATAGCGGGAGATACAGATACGCAGTATTTT TRBJ2-3 TRBD2 few TRBV5-1
CASSEQGARDTDTQYF TGTGCCAGCAGCGAACAGGGGGCGAGGGACACAGATACGCAGTATTTT TRBJ2-3 TRBD1 NA TRBV7-9
CASSPSLAGGNEQFF TGTGCCAGCTCACCTTCTCTAGCGGGAGGCAATGAGCAGTTCTTC TRBJ2-1 TRBD2 few TRBV18
CASSQDRSGSTDTQYF TGCGCCAGCAGCCAAGATCGGAGCGGGAGCACAGATACGCAGTATTTT TRBJ2-3 NA few TRBV4-3
CAWRREGGGNTIYF TGTGCCTGGAGAAGAGAAGGGGGCGGAAACACCATATATTTT TRBJ1-3 TRBD1 many TRBV30
CASRQTSGANVLTF TGTGCCAGTAGACAGACCTCTGGGGCCAACGTCCTGACTTTC TRBJ2-6 NA NA TRBV2